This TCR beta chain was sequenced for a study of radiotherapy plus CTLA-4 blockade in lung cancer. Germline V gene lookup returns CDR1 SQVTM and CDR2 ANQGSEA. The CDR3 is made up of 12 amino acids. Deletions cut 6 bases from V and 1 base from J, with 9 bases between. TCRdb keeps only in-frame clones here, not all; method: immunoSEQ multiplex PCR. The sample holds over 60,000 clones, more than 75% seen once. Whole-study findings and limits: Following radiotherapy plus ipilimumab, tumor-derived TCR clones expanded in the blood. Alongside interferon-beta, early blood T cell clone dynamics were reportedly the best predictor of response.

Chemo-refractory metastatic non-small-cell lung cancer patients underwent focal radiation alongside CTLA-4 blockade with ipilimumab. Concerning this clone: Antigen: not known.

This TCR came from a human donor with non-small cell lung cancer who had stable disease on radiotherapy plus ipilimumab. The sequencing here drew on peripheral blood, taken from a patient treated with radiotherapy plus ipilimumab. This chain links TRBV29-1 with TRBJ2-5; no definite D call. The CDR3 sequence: CSVASGQETQYF. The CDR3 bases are TGCAGCGTCGCCAGTGGCCAAGAGACCCAGTACTTC.